The 20 T cell receptor beta chains reported below all come from one sample, sequenced in a study of identical twins. A single record per CDR3 protein comes from TCRdb applying MiXCR to the 5' RACE reads. The data hold 200,000 to 300,000 distinct CDR3 sequences, with roughly a tenth observed a single time. The sequencing sample was made of memory T cells sorted from blood. Receptors were obtained from a man aged 50 to 59 in good health.

This clonotype was counted ten times or more. The chain is built from TRBV12-3 or TRBV12-4 and TRBJ2-3; TRBD1 matches 9 bases. The CDR3 spans 13 residues. The ends lost 8 bases at V and 8 bases at J; junction bases unmatched: 8. The CDR3 here is CASGQGSRITQYF. The CDR3 DNA reads as TGTGCCAGCGGACAGGGGTCCCGGATTACGCAGTATTTT.

A few counts support this clonotype. The chain joins TRBV20-1 to TRBJ1-4, with 7 positions matching TRBD1. CDR3 size: 15 residues. Germline loops: CDR1 DFQATT, CDR2 SNEGSKA (reference sequence). The trim removed 1 base at V and 0 bases at J, leaving 2 bases unmatched. The DNA of the CDR3 is TGCAGTGCTAGAGTACAGGGGTCAACTAATGAAAAACTGTTTTTT. Translating it yields CSARVQGSTNEKLFF.

In the case of this clonotype: A much larger clone lies a single base off, so this may be a read error. The CDR3 sequence: CASSSQAREDTRYF. The CDR3 DNA sequence: TGTGCCAGCAGCTCGCAAGCTAGGGAGGATACGCGGTATTTT. J is TRBJ2-3 and V is TRBV7-2; D is perhaps TRBD2 (6 bases). This CDR3 is built from 14 residues. Germline V gene data show CDR1 as SGHTA and CDR2 as FQGNSA. Together with reference TRBV7-2 and TRBJ2-3, the CDR3 gives the full variable domain: GAGVSQSPSNKVTEKGKDVELRCDPISGHTALYWYRQSLGQGLEFLIYFQGNSAPDKSGLPSDRFSAERTGGSVSTLTIQRTQQEDSAVYLCASSSQAREDTRYFGPGTRLTVL.

This clonotype was seen many times. The CDR3 nucleotides are TGTGCCAGCAGCCAGCCCGGGGGAGAGCAGTACTTC. This encodes CASSQPGGEQYF. J is TRBJ2-7 and V is TRBV3-1; TRBD2 might be the D (6 bases). The CDR3 has 12 amino acids. Germline V gene data show CDR1 as LGHDT and CDR2 as YNNKEL (reference sequence). The V end lost 3 bases, the J end lost 7 bases, and 10 bases lay between the germline ends.

The rearrangement joins TRBV5-6 to TRBJ1-4; D uncertain. Between the trimmed V and J ends, which lost 4 bases and 4 bases, there was a span of 8 bases. CDR1 and CDR2 (germline): SGHDT, YYEEEE. This CDR3 spans 13 amino acids. The CDR3 DNA is TGTGCCAGCAGCCATCGGGATAATGAAAAACTGTTTTTT. This translates into CASSHRDNEKLFF. The variable domain in full, completed from reference TRBV5-6 and TRBJ1-4, reads DAGVTQSPTHLIKTRGQQVTLRCSPKSGHDTVSWYQQALGQGPQFIFQYYEEEERQRGNFPDRFSGHQFPNYSSELNVNALLLGDSALYLCASSHRDNEKLFFGSGTQLSVL.

The sample holds a few counts of this clonotype. The chain couples TRBV9 to TRBJ1-1; D is uncertain. The CDR3 is 14 residues long. V lost 2 bases, J lost 1 base, and 9 bases lay in between. Germline-derived CDR1 and CDR2 are SGDLS and YYNGEE. The CDR3 region has the DNA TGTGCCAGCAGCGTGGATGACCCGAACACTGAAGCTTTCTTT. This translates into CASSVDDPNTEAFF.

This clonotype was seen ten or more times. V and J are TRBV25-1 and TRBJ2-7; D perhaps matches TRBD1 (6 bases). The CDR3 contains 11 residues. Germline assignment: CDR1 MGHDK and CDR2 SYGVNS. Trimming took 8 bases from V and 9 from J, leaving 14 bases between them. Here the CDR3 reads CASRTAKLQYF. The CDR3, as DNA: TGTGCCAGCCGGACAGCCAAGTTGCAGTACTTC.

J is TRBJ1-2 and V is TRBV28; the D gene is possibly TRBD1 (6 bases). The germline gives CDR1 MDHEN, CDR2 SYDVKM. Trimming shortened V by 6 bases and J by 8 bases, and 19 bases separated the two germline ends. The CDR3 has 14 amino acids. Written as DNA, the CDR3 is TGTGCCAGCAGGGCCCTTTGGGGGCTGCGGGGCTACACCTTC. It is translated as CASRALWGLRGYTF.

This clonotype was counted at least ten times. This chain links TRBV7-2 with TRBJ2-3, with no clear D. V lost 4 bases and J 5 bases, leaving 10 bases between the germline ends. CDR1 and CDR2 (germline): SGHTA, FQGNSA. This CDR3 is built from 13 residues. For the CDR3, the DNA is TGTGCCAGCAGCTCAGGACCTTTAGATACGCAGTATTTT. Residues: CASSSGPLDTQYF.

This clonotype turned up a few times. The genes are TRBV20-1 and TRBJ2-3; the D gene is possibly TRBD2 (6 bases). Between the trimmed V and J ends, which lost 6 bases and 1 base, there was a span of 20 bases. Germline values: CDR1 DFQATT, CDR2 SNEGSKA (reference sequence). CDR3 length: 16 residues. The CDR3 DNA reads as TGCAGTGCCAACCCGACTCGGCGGGGCGGCACAGATACGCAGTATTTT. Protein: CSANPTRRGGTDTQYF.

This clonotype was seen at least ten times. This chain links TRBV10-3 with TRBJ2-1, with a tentative D call TRBD1 (5 bases). Germline V gene data show CDR1 as ENHRY and CDR2 as SYGVKD. Trimming took 4 bases from V and 2 from J, leaving 15 bases between them. CDR3 size: 16 residues. The CDR3 loop reads CAISVQAGPTYNEQFF. The DNA for the CDR3 is TGTGCCATCAGTGTTCAGGCAGGGCCGACCTACAATGAGCAGTTCTTC.

In its sample, this clonotype was seen a few times. The chain joins TRBV27 to TRBJ1-2; a weak D match, TRBD1 (6 bases). Germline CDR1 reads MNHEY; CDR2 reads SMNVEV (reference sequence). V was cut by 0 bases and J by 8 bases, with 13 bases left in between. This CDR3 region has 14 residues. CDR3 amino acids: CASSLSSGGLGYTF. CDR3 nucleotides: TGTGCCAGCAGTTTATCGTCTGGGGGGCTCGGCTACACCTTC.

Many counts were recorded for this clonotype. The chain is built from TRBV20-1 and TRBJ2-5; perhaps D is TRBD1 or TRBD2 (5 bases each). The CDR3 sequence is 12 residues long. V lost 3 bases to trimming and J lost 2 bases, with 7 bases between them. The germline gives CDR1 DFQATT, CDR2 SNEGSKA (reference sequence). CDR3 nucleotide sequence: TGCAGTGCTAGCGGGGCTCAAGAGACCCAGTACTTC. It translates to CSASGAQETQYF.

The rearrangement joins TRBV28 to TRBJ2-7; D gene ambiguous. The CDR3 has 13 residues. Between the trimmed V and J ends, which lost 1 base and 3 bases, there was a span of 7 bases. Germline loops: CDR1 MDHEN, CDR2 SYDVKM. CDR3 sequence (DNA): TGTGCCAGCAGTTTATCGTGGGACTACGAGCAGTACTTC. This translates into CASSLSWDYEQYF.

This clonotype has more than one count but fewer than ten. The chain has TRBV5-6 and TRBJ2-1; D gene ambiguous. The germline V gene encodes CDR1 SGHDT and CDR2 YYEEEE. This CDR3 has 12 residues. The V gene lost 1 base and the J gene lost 8 bases, with 7 bases spanning the gap. The CDR3, as DNA: TGTGCCAGCAGCTTGTCAGGCGATGAGCAGTTCTTC. It encodes CASSLSGDEQFF.

This clonotype was picked up many times. At one boundary the junction diverges from the germline segment, which might be a read error. This rearrangement joins TRBV5-6 to TRBJ2-1; 9 bases are a match to TRBD1. The length of the CDR3 is 12 residues. Germline V gene sequence: CDR1 SGHDT, CDR2 YYEEEE. The CDR3 region has the DNA TGTGCCAGCAGCCGGACCGGGACAGGGCCGGTCTTC. Its translation is CASSRTGTGPVF.

This clonotype was detected many times. The chain has TRBV7-2 and TRBJ2-1; tentative D call: TRBD2 (7 bases). The germline gives CDR1 SGHTA, CDR2 FQGNSA. The CDR3 is 13 residues long. Trimming removed 6 bases at V and 9 bases at J, with 15 bases between. For the CDR3, the DNA is TGTGCCAGCAGAGGAGGGGGGGCCGCTGAGCAGTTCTTC. Amino acids: CASRGGGAAEQFF. The full variable domain, with the rest looked up from reference TRBV7-2 and TRBJ2-1, is GAGVSQSPSNKVTEKGKDVELRCDPISGHTALYWYRQSLGQGLEFLIYFQGNSAPDKSGLPSDRFSAERTGGSVSTLTIQRTQQEDSAVYLCASRGGGAAEQFFGPGTRLTVL.

There are many counts of this clonotype. V is TRBV10-3 and J is TRBJ2-7; 8 bases agree with TRBD2. This CDR3 has 15 amino acids. Trimming at V came to 3 bases and at J to 1 base, leaving 5 bases not matched to a gene. CDR1 is ENHRY and CDR2 is SYGVKD in the germline V gene. The CDR3 is CAISDGLAGSYEQYF. CDR3 in DNA: TGTGCCATCAGTGACGGGCTAGCGGGTTCCTACGAGCAGTACTTC.

This clonotype has more than one count but fewer than ten. This chain connects TRBV20-1 to TRBJ2-3; 11 nucleotides line up with TRBD2. Germline V gene sequence: CDR1 DFQATT, CDR2 SNEGSKA (reference sequence). V was pared by 5 bases and J by 4 bases, with 8 bases of the junction left unmatched. This CDR3 contains 15 residues. The CDR3 DNA reads as TGCAGTGCTTCAACTAGCGGGAGTATGGCAGATACGCAGTATTTT. This gives the protein CSASTSGSMADTQYF.

The rearrangement links TRBV3-1 to TRBJ2-7; 7 bases map to TRBD1. Germline CDR1 LGHDT, CDR2 YNNKEL (reference sequence). The junction had 6 bases not matched to a gene; V was cut back by 1 base and J by 3 bases. The CDR3 runs 15 residues. CDR3 coding DNA: TGTGCCAGCAGCCAAGGGGTTTACAGGGGCTACGAGCAGTACTTC. It specifies CASSQGVYRGYEQYF.